This record covers a single T cell receptor (beta chain). This entry belongs to a study of blood T cell repertoires in COVID-19. At the level of the study: The cDNA or gDNA used as material had been derived from T cells, B-cell-depleted T cells, or PBMCs.

Per the study methods: Estimates of nucleated cell counts were drawn from the amplification of reference gene primers. Only in-frame clones appear in the TCRdb table, and some are missing; sequencing was by immunoSEQ multiplex PCR. V, J and clone size are taken as reported in that table, and D and trimming were inferred from the DNA itself. The sample lists fewer than 60,000 clones, about 90% occurring once. Sequencing was done on a sample of peripheral blood. The TCR originated in a human donor with acute or convalescent COVID-19. The donor label of this sample is uncertain.

The CDR3 loop reads CASSSLAGGYNEQFF. The CDR3 nucleotides read TGTGCCAGCAGTTCTTTAGCGGGAGGGTACAATGAGCAGTTCTTC. The V gene is TRBV11-3, the J gene TRBJ2-1; 11 bases line up with TRBD2. With 6 bases clipped from V and 4 bases from J, the junction kept 5 bases outside the gene matches. The CDR3 totals 15 residues. CDR1 is SGHNT, CDR2 YENEEA, per germline.